One sample yielded the 22 T cell receptor beta chains listed below, sequenced in a study of response to subunit inactivated influenza vaccine. Each CDR3 protein gets one entry after TCRdb re-called the RT-PCR reads with MiXCR. The sample comprises 550,000 to 800,000 distinct CDR3 sequences, roughly 14% of which are singletons, and around 10% rests with the top ten. Sequencing was performed on PBMCs from blood, taken roughly 13 days after vaccination. The receptors derive from a man in his fifties or sixties who received an inactivated influenza vaccine.

This rearrangement joins TRBV21-1 to TRBJ2-1; the D segment call TRBD2 is taken from the table without a DNA check. TRBV21-1 is a pseudogene. CDR3 size: 15 residues. In DNA, the CDR3 is TGTGCCAGTAAGGGGAAGCGGGGGGCATACAATGAGCAGTTCTTC. Its translation: CASKGKRGAYNEQFF.

This rearrangement joins TRBV20-1 to TRBJ2-3, with 8 bases that match TRBD2. Germline V gene sequence: CDR1 DFQATT, CDR2 SNEGSKA (reference sequence). This CDR3 contains 15 residues. With 0 bases clipped from V and 1 base from J, the junction kept 3 bases outside the gene matches. The CDR3 protein is CSARESGRGTDTQYF. The CDR3 DNA is TGCAGTGCTAGAGAGAGCGGGAGAGGCACAGATACGCAGTATTTT.

The rearrangement links TRBV7-9 to TRBJ2-5, with TRBD1 identical over 7 bases. Germline V CDR1 and CDR2: SEHNR, FQNEAQ (reference sequence). This CDR3 comprises 16 residues. V lost 2 bases and J lost 0; bases outside the gene matches: 6. The CDR3 is CASSLIQDRYQETQYF. The CDR3 coding sequence is TGTGCCAGCAGCTTAATTCAGGACAGGTACCAAGAGACCCAGTACTTC.

This clonotype was seen a few times. The genes are TRBV4-3 and TRBJ2-1, with TRBD2 as a possible D gene (6 bases). Germline V lookup: CDR1 LGHNA, CDR2 YSLEER. Between the trimmed V and J ends, which lost 0 bases and 8 bases, there was a span of 14 bases. The CDR3 contains 15 residues. The CDR3 DNA follows: TGCGCCAGCAGCCAAGAAGGGACTCTTGGGGATGAGCAGTTCTTC. Translated: CASSQEGTLGDEQFF.

This clonotype was detected a few times. The rearrangement uses TRBV7-2 and TRBJ2-1; 9 bases line up with TRBD2. The V and J ends lost 1 base and 3 bases, in that order; junction bases with no gene match: 4. The CDR3 loop spans 16 amino acids. Germline V lookup: CDR1 SGHTA, CDR2 FQGNSA. DNA for the CDR3: TGTGCCAGCAGCTTAGTAGCGGGAGCTGTCTACAATGAGCAGTTCTTC. Translating gives CASSLVAGAVYNEQFF. Full variable domain (missing parts from reference TRBV7-2 and TRBJ2-1): GAGVSQSPSNKVTEKGKDVELRCDPISGHTALYWYRQSLGQGLEFLIYFQGNSAPDKSGLPSDRFSAERTGGSVSTLTIQRTQQEDSAVYLCASSLVAGAVYNEQFFGPGTRLTVL.

The sample holds many counts of this clonotype. V is TRBV11-2 and J is TRBJ2-5, with 10 bases fitting TRBD1. CDR1 SGHAT and CDR2 FQNNGV come from the germline V gene. CDR3 length: 16 residues. V was pared by 5 bases and J by 5 bases, with 11 bases of the junction left unmatched. CDR3 protein: CASSDGQGVIRETQYF. CDR3 nucleotide sequence: TGTGCCAGCAGCGACGGACAGGGGGTAATCCGGGAGACCCAGTACTTC.

V gene TRBV6-2 or TRBV6-3 combines with J gene TRBJ2-5; tentatively, D is TRBD1 (6 bases). In germline, CDR1 is MNHEY, CDR2 SVGEGT. The CDR3 extends over 16 amino acids. Trimming stripped 2 bases from V and 5 bases from J, with 18 bases between. The CDR3 region is CASSYNNQGPGETQYF. The CDR3, as DNA: TGTGCCAGCAGTTACAACAACCAGGGGCCCGGGGAGACCCAGTACTTC.

This clonotype was counted many times. This chain uses TRBV20-1 with TRBJ2-7, with D perhaps matching TRBD1 or TRBD2 (5 bases each). CDR3 length equals 12 residues. V lost 6 bases to trimming and J lost 8 bases, with 17 bases between them. Germline V gene sequence: CDR1 DFQATT, CDR2 SNEGSKA (reference sequence). The CDR3 region is CSATPGTPKQYF. CDR3 nucleotides: TGCAGTGCAACCCCCGGGACCCCAAAGCAGTACTTC.

This clonotype was counted between two and nine times. This chain joins TRBV4-3 and TRBJ2-7; 10 bases align to TRBD2. The CDR3 is made up of 15 amino acids. V trimming: 4 bases; J trimming: 4 bases; junction bases outside the gene matches: 7. Germline V gene lookup returns CDR1 LGHNA and CDR2 YSLEER. The CDR3 sequence is CASSRLAGALYEQYF. In DNA, the CDR3 is TGCGCCAGCAGCCGCCTAGCGGGGGCCCTATACGAGCAGTACTTC.

This clonotype was observed once. An end of the junction differs from the germline gene, which may be a read error. The chain joins TRBV5-1 to TRBJ2-7; D might be TRBD1 (6 bases). Per germline, CDR1 SGHRS and CDR2 YFSETQ. CDR3 length equals 16 residues. CDR3 sequence reads: CASRISTGGLSYEQYF. The CDR3 DNA sequence: TGCGCCAGCAGGATTTCGACAGGCGGTTTATCCTATGAGCAGTACTTC. Filled out from reference TRBV5-1 and TRBJ2-7, the complete variable domain reads KAGVTQTPRYLIKTRGQQVTLSCSPISGHRSVSWYQQTPGQGLQFLFEYFSETQRNKGNFPGRFSGRQFSNSRSEMNVSTLELGDSALYLCASRISTGGLSYEQYFGPGTRLTVT.

The rearrangement uses TRBV7-9 and TRBJ2-3; TRBD2 matches 7 bases. From germline, CDR1 is SEHNR and CDR2 FQNEAQ (reference sequence). V was pared by 5 bases and J by 4 bases, with 15 bases of the junction left unmatched. This CDR3 spans 17 amino acids. CDR3 in amino acids: CASSRLTGGSSADTQYF. The CDR3 coding sequence is TGTGCCAGCAGCCGTCTCACAGGCGGGAGTAGTGCAGATACGCAGTATTTT.

This clonotype was recorded a few times. The chain carries TRBV2 and TRBJ2-7, with D possibly TRBD1 on 5 matching bases. The V end lost 6 bases, the J end lost 0 bases, and 15 bases lay between the germline ends. Germline lookup yields CDR1 SNHLY and CDR2 FYNNEI. The CDR3 has 15 amino acids. The CDR3 reads CASSPTAMSSYEQYF. The CDR3 DNA reads TGTGCCAGCAGCCCGACAGCAATGAGCTCCTACGAGCAGTACTTC.

The rearrangement joins TRBV21-1 to TRBJ2-3; the D call in the table, TRBD1, was not verified against the DNA. TRBV21-1 is designated a pseudogene. The length of the CDR3 is 17 residues. The CDR3 DNA reads TGTGCCAGCAGCAAAAGCCACCGGACAGATAGCACAGATACGCAGTATTTT. Translation gives CASSKSHRTDSTDTQYF.

There are a few counts of this clonotype. The gene calls are TRBV11-2 and TRBJ2-7; the D gene is possibly TRBD1 (5 bases). Deletions cut 5 bases from V and 0 bases from J, with 20 bases between. The CDR3 extends over 17 amino acids. CDR1 is SGHAT, CDR2 FQNNGV, per germline. This CDR3 reads CASSKPYDRVFSYEQYF. The CDR3 DNA sequence: TGTGCCAGCAGCAAACCCTATGACAGAGTTTTCTCCTACGAGCAGTACTTC. The full variable domain, rest sourced from reference TRBV11-2 and TRBJ2-7, is EAGVAQSPRYKIIEKRQSVAFWCNPISGHATLYWYQQILGQGPKLLIQFQNNGVVDDSQLPKDRFSAERLKGVDSTLKIQPAKLEDSAVYLCASSKPYDRVFSYEQYFGPGTRLTVT.

This chain uses TRBV6-4 with TRBJ2-3, with D perhaps matching TRBD1 or TRBD2 (5 bases each). Germline V gene sequence: CDR1 MRHNA, CDR2 SNTAGT. The CDR3 is made up of 13 amino acids. The V and J ends lost 5 bases and 5 bases respectively, with 11 bases between them. CDR3 coding DNA: TGTGCCAGCAGTAACACTAGGGGAGATACGCAGTATTTT. Translating gives CASSNTRGDTQYF.

This clonotype appeared once. The rearrangement joins TRBV7-9 to TRBJ2-1; 9 nucleotides line up with TRBD1. The germline V gene encodes CDR1 SEHNR and CDR2 FQNEAQ (reference sequence). V lost 5 bases, J lost 4 bases, and 6 bases stayed unmatched. The CDR3 runs to 15 residues. CDR3 sequence (DNA): TGTGCCAGCAGCCCAGGGGGACAGGGTTACAATGAGCAGTTCTTC. Its translation: CASSPGGQGYNEQFF.

This clonotype was counted between two and nine times. The chain is built from TRBV7-9 and TRBJ2-1; 7 bases agree with TRBD1. The CDR3 runs to 12 residues. Germline V gene sequence: CDR1 SEHNR, CDR2 FQNEAQ (reference sequence). V trimming: 5 bases; J trimming: 12 bases; junction bases outside the gene matches: 7. As DNA, the CDR3 is TGTGCCAGCAGCACACCGGGACAGCTGCAGTTCTTC. Amino acid sequence: CASSTPGQLQFF. Combining the CDR3 with reference TRBV7-9 and TRBJ2-1 gives the whole variable domain DTGVSQNPRHKITKRGQNVTFRCDPISEHNRLYWYRQTLGQGPEFLTYFQNEAQLEKSRLLSDRFSAERPKGSFSTLEIQRTEQGDSAMYLCASSTPGQLQFFGPGTRLTVL.

This clonotype occurred a few times. The chain is built from TRBV29-1 and TRBJ2-3; the match to TRBD2 covers 8 bases. CDR3 length equals 13 residues. Looked up from germline, CDR1 is SQVTM and CDR2 is ANQGSEA. V lost 4 bases to trimming and J lost 4 bases; unmatched junction nucleotides: 4. For the CDR3, the DNA is TGCAGCGTTGCCCCAGCGGGAGCAGATACGCAGTATTTT. This sequence encodes CSVAPAGADTQYF.

This clonotype was seen ten or more times. The chain combines TRBV4-2 with TRBJ2-3; the match to TRBD2 covers 12 bases. Unmatched junction bases numbered 12, after V lost 2 bases and J lost 0 bases. The CDR3 is 20 amino acids. CDR1 and CDR2 (germline): LGHNA, YNFKEQ. CDR3 region: CASSQRELAGGPSSTDTQYF. Written as DNA, the CDR3 is TGTGCCAGCAGCCAAAGGGAACTAGCGGGAGGCCCGTCCAGCACAGATACGCAGTATTTT.

This clonotype was seen a handful of times. The chain couples TRBV6-5 to TRBJ1-1; tentative D call: TRBD1 (6 bases). Trimming cost V 5 bases and J 11 bases, with 12 bases left between them. The CDR3 has 11 residues. Germline V gene lookup returns CDR1 MNHEY and CDR2 SVGAGI. This CDR3 reads CASSNRVMAFF. The CDR3 DNA reads as TGTGCCAGCAGTAACAGGGTTATGGCTTTCTTT.

This chain links TRBV19 with TRBJ2-2, with D possibly matching TRBD1 (5 bases). Germline V lookup: CDR1 LNHDA, CDR2 SQIVND (reference sequence). Trimming cost V 3 bases and J 0 bases, with 14 bases left between them. The CDR3 spans 17 residues. CDR3 residues: CASSIGAGAANTGELFF. The CDR3 DNA sequence: TGTGCCAGTAGTATTGGGGCAGGAGCTGCGAACACCGGGGAGCTGTTTTTT.

This clonotype was observed many times. This chain uses TRBV12-3 or TRBV12-4 with TRBJ1-3; TRBD1 aligns across 8 bases. The CDR3 is 16 amino acids. The V segment lost 5 bases and the J segment 0 bases; nucleotides outside the gene matches: 6. This CDR3 reads CASSPRTGSSGNTIYF. The DNA of the CDR3 is TGTGCCAGCAGTCCCCGGACAGGGAGCTCTGGAAACACCATATATTTT.